This T cell receptor (beta chain) was found in a study of CD8+ T cells in alopecia areata. About the research overall: At a dose of 5 to 10 mg twice daily, oral tofacitinib was given to treated patients. Tofacitinib treatment spanned 6 to 18 months, with 6 months off drug afterward.

Treatment meaning: oral pan-JAK inhibitor, 5-10 mg twice daily. Sorting of CD4+ and CD8+ T cells was performed on PBMCs. RNA extraction and reverse transcription yielded cDNA as sequencing template. Libraries were prepared by immunoSEQ multiplex PCR; TCRdb keeps only in-frame clonotypes and omits some of them. Of 130,000 to 150,000 clones in the sample, roughly four fifths were seen once. Sequenced here: CD8+ T cells sorted from blood, sampled at week 4, from a patient treated with tofacitinib. The sequence was collected from a human donor with alopecia areata.

The CDR3 nucleotides are TGTGCCAGCAGCTTCCAACAGGGGGTGAACACTGAAGCTTTCTTT. Its protein is CASSFQQGVNTEAFF. The rearrangement joins TRBV7-9 to TRBJ1-1; 8 nucleotides match TRBD1. The CDR3 loop spans 15 amino acids. The germline V gene encodes CDR1 SEHNR and CDR2 FQNEAQ (reference sequence). V dropped 3 bases and J dropped 0; count of bases not matched to a gene: 3.